This TCR beta chain was observed in a study of CD8 T cells in ankylosing spondylitis. Study-wide points: Both synovial fluid and blood in reactive arthritis had previously been reported to carry some motif variants. Apparently characteristic of ankylosing spondylitis blood was a TCR beta motif (eight highly homologous variants). In ankylosing spondylitis patients, matched synovial fluid reportedly showed significant enrichment of disease-linked clones.

In regard to this clonotype: Its antigen remains unknown.

V shed 5 bases, J shed 9 bases, and the junction held 9 bases outside the gene matches. Germline V gene data show CDR1 as MNHEY and CDR2 as SVGEGT. The CDR3 length is 16 residues. Quantitative barcoded 5'-RACE was used to prepare TCR beta libraries. TCRdb analysed the 5' RACE reads with MiXCR anew, one entry per CDR3 protein. Of roughly 230,000 distinct CDR3 sequences detected, 15% to 20% appear once; the ten largest clones hold roughly a third. The sequencing sample was made of blood, either unsorted or a sorted T cell fraction (not recorded which). This clonotype originated in a male donor with ankylosing spondylitis or in good health (not recorded which). The chain uses TRBV6-2 or TRBV6-3 and TRBJ2-1; TRBD2 agrees at 14 bases. Written as DNA, the CDR3 is TGTGCCAGCAGTCCCCCGGGACTAGCGGGAGTCACTGAGCAGTTCTTC. Translated: CASSPPGLAGVTEQFF.